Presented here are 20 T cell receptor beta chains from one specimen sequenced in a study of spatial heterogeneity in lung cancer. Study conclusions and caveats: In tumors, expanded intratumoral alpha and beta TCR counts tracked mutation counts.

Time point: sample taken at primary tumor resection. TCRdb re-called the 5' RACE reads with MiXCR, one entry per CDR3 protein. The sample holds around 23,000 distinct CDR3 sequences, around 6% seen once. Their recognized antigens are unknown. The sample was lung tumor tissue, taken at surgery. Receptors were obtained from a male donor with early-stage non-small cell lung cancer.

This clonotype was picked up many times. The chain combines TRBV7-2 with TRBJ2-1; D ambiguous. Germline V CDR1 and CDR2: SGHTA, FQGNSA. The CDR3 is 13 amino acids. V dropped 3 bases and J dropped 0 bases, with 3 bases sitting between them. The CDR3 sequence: CASSFSSYNEQFF. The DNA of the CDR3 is TGTGCCAGCAGCTTTAGCTCCTACAATGAGCAGTTCTTC.

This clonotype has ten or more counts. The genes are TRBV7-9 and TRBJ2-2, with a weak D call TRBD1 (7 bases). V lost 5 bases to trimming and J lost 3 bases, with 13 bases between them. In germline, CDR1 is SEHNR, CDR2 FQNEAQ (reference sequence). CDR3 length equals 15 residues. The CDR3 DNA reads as TGTGCCAGCAGCGGAGGGGACAGAGACACCGGGGAGCTGTTTTTT. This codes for CASSGGDRDTGELFF.

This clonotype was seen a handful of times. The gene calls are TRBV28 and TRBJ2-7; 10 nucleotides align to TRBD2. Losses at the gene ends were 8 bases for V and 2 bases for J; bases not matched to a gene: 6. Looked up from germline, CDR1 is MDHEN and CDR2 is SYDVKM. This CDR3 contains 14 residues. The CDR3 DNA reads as TGTGCCAGCTATCAGAGCGGGAGGGCCTACGAGCAGTACTTC. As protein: CASYQSGRAYEQYF.

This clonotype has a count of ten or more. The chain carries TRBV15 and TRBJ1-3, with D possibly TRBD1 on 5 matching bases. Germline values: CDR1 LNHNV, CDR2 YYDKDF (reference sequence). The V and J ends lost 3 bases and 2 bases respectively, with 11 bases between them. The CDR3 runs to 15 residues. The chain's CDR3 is CATSSPGQTGNTIYF. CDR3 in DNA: TGTGCCACCAGCAGCCCAGGACAAACTGGAAACACCATATATTTT.

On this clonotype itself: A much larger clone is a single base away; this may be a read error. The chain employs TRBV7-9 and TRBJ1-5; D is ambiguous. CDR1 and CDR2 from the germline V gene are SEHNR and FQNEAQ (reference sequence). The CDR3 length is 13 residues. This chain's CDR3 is CASSQDGNQPQRF. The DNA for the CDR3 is TGTGCCAGCAGCCAAGACGGAAATCAGCCCCAGCGTTTT.

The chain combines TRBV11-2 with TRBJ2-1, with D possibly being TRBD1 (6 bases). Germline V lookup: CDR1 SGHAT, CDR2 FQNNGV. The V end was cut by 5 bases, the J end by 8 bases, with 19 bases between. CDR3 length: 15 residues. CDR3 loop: CASSRNFQGSHEQFF. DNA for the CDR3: TGTGCCAGCAGCCGAAATTTTCAGGGGAGCCATGAGCAGTTCTTC.

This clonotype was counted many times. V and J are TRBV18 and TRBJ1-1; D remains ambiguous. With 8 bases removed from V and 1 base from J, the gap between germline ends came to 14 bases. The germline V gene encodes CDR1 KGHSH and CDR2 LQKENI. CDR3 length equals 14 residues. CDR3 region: CASRGRRENTEAFF. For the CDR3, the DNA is TGTGCCAGCCGAGGTCGGCGGGAGAACACTGAAGCTTTCTTT.

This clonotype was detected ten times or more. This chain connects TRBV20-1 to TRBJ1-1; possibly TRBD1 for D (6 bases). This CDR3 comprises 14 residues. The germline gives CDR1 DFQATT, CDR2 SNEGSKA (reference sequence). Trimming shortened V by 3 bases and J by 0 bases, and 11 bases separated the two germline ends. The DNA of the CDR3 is TGCAGTGCTAGTTACGGACAGATGAACACTGAAGCTTTCTTT. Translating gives CSASYGQMNTEAFF.

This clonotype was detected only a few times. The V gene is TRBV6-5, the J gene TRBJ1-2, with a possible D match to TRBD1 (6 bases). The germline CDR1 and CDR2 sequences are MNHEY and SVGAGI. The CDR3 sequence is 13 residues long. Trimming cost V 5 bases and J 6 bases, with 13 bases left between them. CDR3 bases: TGTGCCAGCAGTGTCCTGGGGGCGCATGGCTACACCTTC. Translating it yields CASSVLGAHGYTF.

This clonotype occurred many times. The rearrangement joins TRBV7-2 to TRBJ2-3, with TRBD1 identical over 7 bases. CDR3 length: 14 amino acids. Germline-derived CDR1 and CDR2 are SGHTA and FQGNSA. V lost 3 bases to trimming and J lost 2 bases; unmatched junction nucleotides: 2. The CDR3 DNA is TGTGCCAGCAGCTTGGACAGGTACACAGATACGCAGTATTTT. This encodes CASSLDRYTDTQYF.

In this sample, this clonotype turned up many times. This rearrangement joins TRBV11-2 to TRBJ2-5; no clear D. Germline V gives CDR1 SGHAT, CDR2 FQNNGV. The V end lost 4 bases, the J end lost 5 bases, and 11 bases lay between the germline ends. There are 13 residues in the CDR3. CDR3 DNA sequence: TGTGCCAGCAGCTACGGTTCGACGGAGACCCAGTACTTC. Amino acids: CASSYGSTETQYF.

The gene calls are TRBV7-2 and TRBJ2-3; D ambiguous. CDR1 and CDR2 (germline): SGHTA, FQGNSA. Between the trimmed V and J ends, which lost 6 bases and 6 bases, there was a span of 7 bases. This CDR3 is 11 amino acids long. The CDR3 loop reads CASRGDDTQYF. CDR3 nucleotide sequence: TGTGCCAGCAGAGGAGACGATACGCAGTATTTT.

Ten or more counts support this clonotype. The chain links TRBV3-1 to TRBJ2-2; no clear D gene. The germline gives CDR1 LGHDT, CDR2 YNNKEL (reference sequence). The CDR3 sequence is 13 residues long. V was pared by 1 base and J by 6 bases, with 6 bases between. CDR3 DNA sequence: TGTGCCAGCAGCCAAGGCCGTCCCGGGGAGCTGTTTTTT. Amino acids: CASSQGRPGELFF.

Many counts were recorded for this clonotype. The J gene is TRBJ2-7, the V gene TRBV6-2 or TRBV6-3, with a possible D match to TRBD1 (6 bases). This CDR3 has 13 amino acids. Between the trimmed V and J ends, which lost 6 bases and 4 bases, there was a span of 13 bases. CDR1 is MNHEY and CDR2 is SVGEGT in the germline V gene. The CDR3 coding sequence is TGTGCCAGCAGACAGGGACCGGTTTACGAGCAGTACTTC. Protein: CASRQGPVYEQYF.

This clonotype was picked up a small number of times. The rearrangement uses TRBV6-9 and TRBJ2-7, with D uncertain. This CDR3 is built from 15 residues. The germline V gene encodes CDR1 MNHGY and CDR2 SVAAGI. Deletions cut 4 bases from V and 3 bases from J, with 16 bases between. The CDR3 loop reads CASSSRPSKGYEQYF. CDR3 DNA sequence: TGTGCCAGCAGTTCAAGACCGTCCAAGGGCTACGAGCAGTACTTC.

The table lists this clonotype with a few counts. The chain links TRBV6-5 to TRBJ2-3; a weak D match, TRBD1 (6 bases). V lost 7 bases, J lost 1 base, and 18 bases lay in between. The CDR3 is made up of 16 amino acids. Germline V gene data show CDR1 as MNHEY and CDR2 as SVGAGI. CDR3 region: CASIGTTDPRTDTQYF. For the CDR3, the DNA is TGTGCCAGCATAGGGACAACCGACCCCCGCACAGATACGCAGTATTTT.

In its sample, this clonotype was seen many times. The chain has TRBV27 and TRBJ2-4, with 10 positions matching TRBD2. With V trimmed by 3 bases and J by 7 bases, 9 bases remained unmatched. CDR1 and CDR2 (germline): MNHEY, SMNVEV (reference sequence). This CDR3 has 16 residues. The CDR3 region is CASSFSSGRAWNIQYF. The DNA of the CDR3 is TGTGCCAGCAGTTTTTCCAGCGGGAGGGCCTGGAACATTCAGTACTTC.

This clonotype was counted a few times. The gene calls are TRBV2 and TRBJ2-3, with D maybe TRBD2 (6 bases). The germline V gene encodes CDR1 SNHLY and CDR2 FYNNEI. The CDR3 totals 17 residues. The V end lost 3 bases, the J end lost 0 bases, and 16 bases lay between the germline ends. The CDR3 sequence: CASSDSTAGLSTDTQYF. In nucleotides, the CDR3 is TGTGCCAGCAGTGATTCGACCGCGGGACTGAGCACAGATACGCAGTATTTT.

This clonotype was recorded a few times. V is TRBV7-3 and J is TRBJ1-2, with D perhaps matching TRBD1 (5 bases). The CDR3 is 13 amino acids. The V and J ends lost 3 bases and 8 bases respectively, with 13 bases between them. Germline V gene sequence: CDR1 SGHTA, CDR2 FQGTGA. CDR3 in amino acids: CASSLGGRDGYTF. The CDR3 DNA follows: TGTGCCAGCAGCTTGGGAGGGAGGGACGGCTACACCTTC.

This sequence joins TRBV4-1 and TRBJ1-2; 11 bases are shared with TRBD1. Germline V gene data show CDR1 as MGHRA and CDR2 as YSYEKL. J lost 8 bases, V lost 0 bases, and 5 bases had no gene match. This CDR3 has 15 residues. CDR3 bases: TGCGCCAGCAGCCAAGAAGGACAGGGGGCAGGCGGCTACACCTTC. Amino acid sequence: CASSQEGQGAGGYTF.